This TCR beta chain was recovered during a study of T cell responses to AZD1222 COVID-19 vaccine. Study overall: Whether given at about 4 or about 12 weeks, second doses were pooled.

General study findings and limits: White British donors predominated, females outnumbered males, and clonal diversity was possibly underestimated. A rise in Spike-specific TCR breadth and depth followed two AZD1222 doses.

This table comes from immunoSEQ multiplex PCR, and its TCRdb copy is limited to in-frame clones, with some not included. The data show 55,000 to 75,000 clones, 70% to 90% seen once. The CDR3 is 16 residues long. Trimming cost V 0 bases and J 4 bases; bases outside gene matches: 3. CDR1 and CDR2 from the germline V gene are SGHVS and FQNEAQ. Regarding this clone: Its matching antigen is unknown.

The sequencing used peripheral blood, collected on day 0 of AZD1222 vaccination. The genes are TRBV7-8 and TRBJ2-5; TRBD2 agrees at 12 bases. This receptor was taken from an adult in good health. CDR3 in DNA: TGTGCCAGCAGCTTAGCTGGGACTAGCGGGCGAGAGACCCAGTACTTC. Translating gives CASSLAGTSGRETQYF.